This TCR beta chain was recovered during a study of cytomegalovirus exposure and HLA in healthy donors. Study context: The same platform as the roughly 630 first-cohort repertoires was used for the 110 or so validation repertoires, a later analysis reported. Study results and limitations: The authors listed approximately 150 TCR beta chains as cytomegalovirus-associated.

The CDR3 extends over 15 amino acids. The V gene's germline CDR1 is SEHNR and CDR2 FQNEAQ (reference sequence). J lost 4 bases, V lost 1 base, and 5 bases had no gene match. The donors were members of the roughly 120-subject validation cohort (separate from the approximately 670-subject first cohort). Of note for this clone: Its antigen is unidentified.

Here immunoSEQ multiplex PCR was the method, and the copy in TCRdb shows in-frame clones only, minus some. The table shows about 75,000 clones, with about 85% occurring only once. This TCR derives from a man in his thirties or forties in good health and CMV-seronegative. Sequenced input: PBMCs. The J gene is TRBJ1-2, the V gene TRBV7-9; 8 nucleotides align to TRBD1. CDR3 nucleotides: TGTGCCAGCAGCTTAGGGACAACAGGGGGCTATGGCTACACCTTC. Translated: CASSLGTTGGYGYTF.